This T cell receptor beta chain was observed in a study of blood T cells in healthy people across ages. Sample-barcoded 5' priming and a J-beta primer mix drove a second PCR of roughly 6 to 12 cycles. TCRdb used MiXCR to reprocess the 5' RACE reads, holding one entry per CDR3 protein. This table has some 850,000 distinct CDR3 sequences, 25% to 30% appearing once. The germline V and J ends were trimmed by 5 bases and 7 bases, with 9 bases remaining between them. The CDR3 contains 12 residues. This clonotype was observed at least ten times. These data were likewise used in another study, on T cells of mothers and their children.

This TCR derives from a boy between 10 and 17 years old in good health. The chain joins TRBV12-3 or TRBV12-4 to TRBJ2-1; D not resolved. Sequencing input: blood. The CDR3 spells CASSPETNEQFF. Written as DNA, the CDR3 is TGTGCCAGCAGTCCCGAAACTAATGAGCAGTTCTTC.